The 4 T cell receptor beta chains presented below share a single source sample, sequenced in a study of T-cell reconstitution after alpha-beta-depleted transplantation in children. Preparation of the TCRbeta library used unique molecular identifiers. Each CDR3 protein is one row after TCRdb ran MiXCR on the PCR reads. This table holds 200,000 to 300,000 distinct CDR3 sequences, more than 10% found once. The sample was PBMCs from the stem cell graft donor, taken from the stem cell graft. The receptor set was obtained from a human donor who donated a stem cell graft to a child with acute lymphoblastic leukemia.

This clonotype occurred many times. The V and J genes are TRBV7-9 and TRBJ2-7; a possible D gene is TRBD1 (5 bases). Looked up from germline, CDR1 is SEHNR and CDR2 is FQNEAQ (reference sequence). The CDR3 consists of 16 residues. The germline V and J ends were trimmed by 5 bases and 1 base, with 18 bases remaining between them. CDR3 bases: TGTGCCAGCAGCCTAGGGGCAGGAAGGGTTTCCTACGAGCAGTACTTC. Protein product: CASSLGAGRVSYEQYF.

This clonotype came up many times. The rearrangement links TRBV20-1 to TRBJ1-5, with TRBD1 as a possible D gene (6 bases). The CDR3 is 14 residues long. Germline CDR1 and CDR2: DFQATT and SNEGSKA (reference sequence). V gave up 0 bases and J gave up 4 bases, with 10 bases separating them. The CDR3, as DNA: TGCAGTGCTAGAGATCTGAGGGGGAATCAGCCCCAGCATTTT. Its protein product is CSARDLRGNQPQHF.

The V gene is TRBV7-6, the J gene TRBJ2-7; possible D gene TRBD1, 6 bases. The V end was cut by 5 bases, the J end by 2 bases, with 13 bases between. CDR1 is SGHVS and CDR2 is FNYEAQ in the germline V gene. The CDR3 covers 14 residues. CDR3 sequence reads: CASSLSAGAYEQYF. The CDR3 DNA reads TGTGCCAGCAGCCTGTCTGCAGGGGCCTACGAGCAGTACTTC.

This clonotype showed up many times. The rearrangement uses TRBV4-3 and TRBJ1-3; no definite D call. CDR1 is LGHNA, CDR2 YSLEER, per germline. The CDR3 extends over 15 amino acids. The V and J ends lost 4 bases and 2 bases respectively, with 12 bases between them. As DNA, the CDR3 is TGCGCCAGCAGCCTTGATCCGTCTACTGGAAACACCATATATTTT. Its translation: CASSLDPSTGNTIYF.